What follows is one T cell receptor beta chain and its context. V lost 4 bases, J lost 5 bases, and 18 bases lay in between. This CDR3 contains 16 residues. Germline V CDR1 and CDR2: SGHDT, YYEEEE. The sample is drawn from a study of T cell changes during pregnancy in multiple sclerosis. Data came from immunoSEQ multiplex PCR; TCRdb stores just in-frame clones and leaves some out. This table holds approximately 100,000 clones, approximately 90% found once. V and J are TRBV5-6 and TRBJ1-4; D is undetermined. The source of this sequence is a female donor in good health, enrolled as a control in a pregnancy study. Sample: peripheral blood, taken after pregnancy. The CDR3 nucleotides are TGTGCCAGCAGCCTATATTTAAACCGCTCGAATGAAAAACTGTTTTTT. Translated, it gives CASSLYLNRSNEKLFF.